The clone carrying this T cell receptor (beta chain) showed up just once. It was with random hexamers that 0.5 to 1 ug RNA was reverse transcribed. Coverage of TCR beta CDR3 amplification by immunoSEQ multiplex PCR extended to 54 Vbeta and 13 Jbeta. Via MiXCR, TCRdb re-called the immunoSEQ multiplex PCR reads, giving one row per CDR3 protein. The sample has around 140,000 distinct CDR3 sequences, 94% seen once. This specimen comes from a study of CD8 T cells in Susac syndrome. The CDR3 contains 15 residues. Germline V gene data show CDR1 as SGHTA and CDR2 as FQGNSA. Trimming stripped 1 base from V and 0 bases from J, with 6 bases between. CD8+ and CD4+ T cells circulating in blood were sequenced for TCR beta. The control participants were healthy donors, and these controls were matched with respect to both age and sex. TEMRA cells were FACS-enriched, with CD8+ and CD4+ T cells isolated negatively.

The sequencing sample was made of CD4+ T cells from PBMCs. The chain has TRBV7-2 and TRBJ2-2, with no clear D. This receptor was identified in a human donor in good health. The CDR3 DNA is TGTGCCAGCAGCTTAGTTGCGACGAACACCGGGGAGCTGTTTTTT. It yields the protein CASSLVATNTGELFF. Combining the CDR3 with reference TRBV7-2 and TRBJ2-2 gives the whole variable domain GAGVSQSPSNKVTEKGKDVELRCDPISGHTALYWYRQSLGQGLEFLIYFQGNSAPDKSGLPSDRFSAERTGGSVSTLTIQRTQQEDSAVYLCASSLVATNTGELFFGEGSRLTVL.